Presented here are 24 T cell receptor beta chains from one specimen sequenced in a study of graft-versus-host responses after intestinal transplantation. This table comes from immunoSEQ multiplex PCR, and its TCRdb copy is limited to in-frame clones, with some not included. This table holds fewer than 25,000 clones, about 45% found once. Co-plated with approximately 200,000 CFSE-labeled responder cells were approximately 200,000 irradiated, violet-dye-labeled stimulator cells. Sequenced here: alloreactive CD8+ T cells from a mixed lymphocyte reaction culture, sampled before transplantation. Described subset: CFSE-low proliferating T cells sorted from approximately six-day pre-transplant mixed lymphocyte reaction (GvH or HvG direction). The receptors were sampled from a human patient who was an organ donor for intestinal transplantation.

This chain connects TRBV5-6 to TRBJ2-1; D possibly corresponds to TRBD2 (5 bases). The CDR3 extends over 15 amino acids. Germline CDR1 SGHDT, CDR2 YYEEEE. The V and J ends lost 2 bases and 0 bases respectively, with 9 bases between them. Written as DNA, the CDR3 is TGTGCCAGCAGCTTAGCGGAAAGCTCCTACAATGAGCAGTTCTTC. Its translation: CASSLAESSYNEQFF.

In its sample, this clone was seen a few times. V usage is TRBV4-1 and J usage is TRBJ2-1, with D maybe TRBD1 (5 bases). CDR1 MGHRA and CDR2 YSYEKL come from the germline V gene. V gave up 0 bases and J gave up 7 bases, with 13 bases separating them. The CDR3 sequence is 15 residues long. The CDR3 nucleotides are TGCGCCAGCAGCCAAGAGCAAGACAGTAGGAATGAGCAGTTCTTC. Translated: CASSQEQDSRNEQFF.

The chain employs TRBV6-5 and TRBJ2-7; the D is unclear. V was shortened by 0 bases and J by 2 bases, with 14 bases between the two germline ends. CDR1 is MNHEY, CDR2 SVGAGI, per germline. This CDR3 region has 16 residues. The CDR3 bases are TGTGCCAGCAGTTACTCAGTTGGTAGTTTGGCCTACGAGCAGTACTTC. Protein: CASSYSVGSLAYEQYF.

The gene calls are TRBV4-3 and TRBJ2-7; perhaps TRBD1 as D (5 bases). Looked up from germline, CDR1 is LGHNA and CDR2 is YSLEER. The V end was cut by 0 bases, the J end by 2 bases, with 8 bases between. This CDR3 is 14 amino acids long. DNA for the CDR3: TGCGCCAGCAGCCAAGACAGGGCCCCCTACGAGCAGTACTTC. Its protein is CASSQDRAPYEQYF.

The rearrangement uses TRBV27 and TRBJ2-1; D may match TRBD1 or TRBD2 (6 bases each). Germline V CDR1 and CDR2: MNHEY, SMNVEV (reference sequence). This CDR3 has 15 residues. Deletions cut 3 bases from V and 0 bases from J, with 9 bases between. CDR3 sequence (DNA): TGTGCCAGCAGTTTGGGGGGCGGCTCCTACAATGAGCAGTTCTTC. Translating it yields CASSLGGGSYNEQFF.

A few counts support this clone. CDR3: CASSQLDRGNEQFF. Written as DNA, the CDR3 is TGCGCCAGCAGCCAGCTGGACAGGGGCAATGAGCAGTTCTTC. The chain combines TRBV4-1 with TRBJ2-1; TRBD1 matches at 9 bases. The V gene's germline CDR1 is MGHRA and CDR2 YSYEKL. This CDR3 region has 14 residues. The J segment lost 6 bases and the V segment lost 3 bases, leaving 3 bases of the junction unmatched.

V usage is TRBV4-3 and J usage is TRBJ2-7; 8 positions match TRBD1. The V gene end was trimmed by 3 bases and the J gene end by 5 bases; junction bases not matched to a gene: 9. Germline CDR1 is LGHNA and CDR2 is YSLEER. This CDR3 contains 15 residues. This CDR3 reads CASSQQGQAQDEQYF. CDR3 sequence (DNA): TGCGCCAGCAGCCAGCAGGGACAGGCGCAGGACGAGCAGTACTTC.

This chain uses TRBV6-5 with TRBJ1-1, with D maybe TRBD1 (6 bases). V was clipped by 0 bases and J by 3 bases, with 14 bases between them. In germline, CDR1 is MNHEY, CDR2 SVGAGI. The CDR3 has 16 residues. The CDR3, as DNA: TGTGCCAGCAGTTACTCGAAGGAGACAGGTTACACTGAAGCTTTCTTT. Translating it yields CASSYSKETGYTEAFF.

This clone was recorded a few times. This sequence joins TRBV6-1 and TRBJ2-7, with 8 bases fitting TRBD2. The length of the CDR3 is 15 residues. CDR1 MNHNS and CDR2 SASEGT come from the germline V gene. Trimming cost V 3 bases and J 0 bases; bases outside gene matches: 4. CDR3 bases: TGTGCCAGCAGTGAGAGCGGGAGATACTCCTACGAGCAGTACTTC. Translating it yields CASSESGRYSYEQYF.

This chain links TRBV6-5 with TRBJ1-2; the D is unclear. The CDR3 spans 13 residues. Germline CDR1 and CDR2: MNHEY and SVGAGI. V was trimmed by 0 bases and J by 1 base, leaving 3 bases between them. The CDR3 protein is CASSYSHNYGYTF. The CDR3 DNA reads as TGTGCCAGCAGTTACTCACATAACTATGGCTACACCTTC.

The rearrangement links TRBV5-1 to TRBJ1-3; D is unclear. CDR3 length: 16 amino acids. CDR1 and CDR2 from the germline V gene are SGHRS and YFSETQ. V lost 3 bases to trimming and J lost 0 bases, with 13 bases between them. In DNA, the CDR3 is TGCGCCAGCAGCTCCGCGGACGGGAGCTCTGGAAACACCATATATTTT. Residues: CASSSADGSSGNTIYF.

This clone was detected a few times. The J gene is TRBJ2-3, the V gene TRBV5-6; D is possibly TRBD2 (5 bases). This CDR3 contains 18 residues. CDR1 and CDR2 (germline): SGHDT, YYEEEE. V lost 4 bases and J 0 bases, leaving 21 bases between the germline ends. The CDR3 DNA sequence: TGTGCCAGCAGCGCAGCCCTATTTGATCTAGCTAGCACAGATACGCAGTATTTT. Its protein product is CASSAALFDLASTDTQYF.

This clone has just a few counts. This chain links TRBV27 with TRBJ2-2; tentative D call: TRBD1 (6 bases). Looked up from germline, CDR1 is MNHEY and CDR2 is SMNVEV (reference sequence). There are 16 residues in the CDR3. V lost 0 bases and J 6 bases, leaving 14 bases between the germline ends. CDR3 sequence reads: CASSLSAGALSGELFF. CDR3 DNA sequence: TGTGCCAGCAGTTTATCGGCAGGGGCGCTCTCCGGGGAGCTGTTTTTT.

This rearrangement joins TRBV21-1 to TRBJ2-4; no DNA check was done on the table's D call, TRBD2. TRBV21-1 is a pseudogene segment. The CDR3 sequence is 17 residues long. The chain's CDR3 is CASSKMPKAGAKNIQYF. CDR3 in DNA: TGTGCCAGCAGCAAAATGCCAAAAGCGGGAGCCAAAAACATTCAGTACTTC.

The rearrangement joins TRBV27 to TRBJ2-1; 7 bases are a match to TRBD2. This CDR3 is built from 14 residues. Looked up from germline, CDR1 is MNHEY and CDR2 is SMNVEV (reference sequence). J gave up 8 bases and V 3 bases, and 7 bases lay outside the gene matches. CDR3 nucleotide sequence: TGTGCCAGCAGTTTTGGCGGGAGACCCCATGAGCAGTTCTTC. Its translation: CASSFGGRPHEQFF.

On this clone itself: Other DNA sequences in the same sample also yield this CDR3. The chain recombines TRBV9 with TRBJ2-7, with a weak D call TRBD1 (6 bases). Germline CDR1 SGDLS, CDR2 YYNGEE. V was cut by 0 bases and J by 1 base, with 11 bases left in between. This CDR3 spans 15 amino acids. CDR3 in amino acids: CASSVAGGLSYEQYF. The CDR3 DNA reads TGTGCCAGCAGCGTAGCTGGGGGCTTGTCCTACGAGCAGTACTTC.

V gene TRBV4-3 combines with J gene TRBJ1-4; 11 positions agree with TRBD1. The CDR3 sequence is 14 residues long. Germline V gene sequence: CDR1 LGHNA, CDR2 YSLEER. V was clipped by 4 bases and J by 11 bases; unmatched bases: 6. This chain's CDR3 is CASSLGQGDRKLFF. The CDR3 DNA is TGCGCCAGCAGCCTGGGACAGGGGGATCGTAAACTGTTTTTT.

V is TRBV5-6 and J is TRBJ1-2; the D is unclear. V was cut by 2 bases and J by 0 bases, with 14 bases left in between. CDR3 length: 16 amino acids. In germline, CDR1 is SGHDT, CDR2 YYEEEE. The CDR3 nucleotides read TGTGCCAGCAGCTTTGGAGGATCCCATACTAACTATGGCTACACCTTC. It codes for CASSFGGSHTNYGYTF.

This clone was counted only a few times. V usage is TRBV6-6 and J usage is TRBJ1-2, with D unclear. CDR3 length: 12 residues. V shed 6 bases and J shed 4 bases, with 9 bases lying between them. Looked up from germline, CDR1 is MNHNY and CDR2 is SVGAGI (reference sequence). CDR3 protein: CASSSTGYGYTF. As DNA, the CDR3 is TGTGCCAGCAGCTCGACGGGCTATGGCTACACCTTC.

The chain is built from TRBV10-3 and TRBJ2-7; the match to TRBD1 covers 7 bases. Germline CDR1 and CDR2: ENHRY and SYGVKD. With 0 bases clipped from V and 3 bases from J, the junction kept 17 bases outside the gene matches. This CDR3 comprises 19 residues. The CDR3 DNA is TGTGCCATCAGTGAGTCCAGGGGGTTACTAGATAGGAAAATCTACGAGCAGTACTTC. Translation gives CAISESRGLLDRKIYEQYF.

The chain is built from TRBV5-1 and TRBJ2-1, with 8 positions matching TRBD2. The germline gives CDR1 SGHRS, CDR2 YFSETQ. The length of the CDR3 is 17 residues. Trimming removed 1 base from V and 7 bases from J; junction bases left unmatched: 13. The CDR3 DNA reads TGCGCCAGCAGCTTGTGGGGACCCCAGGGACTAGTAAATGAGCAGTTCTTC. Its protein product is CASSLWGPQGLVNEQFF. The variable domain in full, completed from reference TRBV5-1 and TRBJ2-1, reads KAGVTQTPRYLIKTRGQQVTLSCSPISGHRSVSWYQQTPGQGLQFLFEYFSETQRNKGNFPGRFSGRQFSNSRSEMNVSTLELGDSALYLCASSLWGPQGLVNEQFFGPGTRLTVL.

V is TRBV30 and J is TRBJ1-1; D perhaps matches TRBD1 (5 bases). From germline, CDR1 is GTSNPN and CDR2 SVGIG (reference sequence). V lost 8 bases to trimming and J lost 4 bases, with 20 bases between them. The CDR3 sequence is 14 residues long. The CDR3 nucleotides read TGTGCCGGGGGTCATTTGGGGGGGAGCACTGAAGCTTTCTTT. Protein: CAGGHLGGSTEAFF.

This clone has a handful of counts. The chain carries TRBV6-6 and TRBJ2-7; D is uncertain. Per the germline V gene, CDR1 is MNHNY and CDR2 is SVGAGI (reference sequence). The V and J ends lost 0 bases and 0 bases respectively, with 9 bases between them. This CDR3 contains 15 residues. The CDR3 DNA reads TGTGCCAGCAGTTACTCCCCGGGCGGCTCCTACGAGCAGTACTTC. This translates into CASSYSPGGSYEQYF.

In this sample, this clone turned up a few times. The chain employs TRBV7-7 and TRBJ2-7, with D possibly being TRBD1 (6 bases). Trimming pared 1 base from V and 4 bases from J, leaving 11 bases between. The CDR3 sequence is 14 residues long. Germline CDR1 is SSHAT and CDR2 is FNYEAQ (reference sequence). The CDR3 spells CASSLVQGTYEQYF. The DNA for the CDR3 is TGTGCCAGCAGCTTAGTTCAGGGGACATACGAGCAGTACTTC.